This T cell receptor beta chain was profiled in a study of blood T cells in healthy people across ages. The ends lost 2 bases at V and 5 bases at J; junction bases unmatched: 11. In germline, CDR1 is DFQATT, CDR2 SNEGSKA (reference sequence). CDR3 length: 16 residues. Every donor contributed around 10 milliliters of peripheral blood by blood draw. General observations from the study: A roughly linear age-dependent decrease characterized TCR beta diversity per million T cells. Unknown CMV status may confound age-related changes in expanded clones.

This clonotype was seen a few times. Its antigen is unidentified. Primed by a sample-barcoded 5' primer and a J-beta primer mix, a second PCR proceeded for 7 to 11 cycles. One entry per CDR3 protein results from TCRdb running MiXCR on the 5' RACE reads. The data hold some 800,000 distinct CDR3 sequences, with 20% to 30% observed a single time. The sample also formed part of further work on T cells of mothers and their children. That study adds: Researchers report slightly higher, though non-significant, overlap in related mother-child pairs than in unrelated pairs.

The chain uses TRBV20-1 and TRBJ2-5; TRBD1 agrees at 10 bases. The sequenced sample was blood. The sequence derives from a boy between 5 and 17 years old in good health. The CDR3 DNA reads TGCAGTGCTAGATCGGCCGGGACAGGGGTTTTGGAGACCCAGTACTTC. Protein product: CSARSAGTGVLETQYF.